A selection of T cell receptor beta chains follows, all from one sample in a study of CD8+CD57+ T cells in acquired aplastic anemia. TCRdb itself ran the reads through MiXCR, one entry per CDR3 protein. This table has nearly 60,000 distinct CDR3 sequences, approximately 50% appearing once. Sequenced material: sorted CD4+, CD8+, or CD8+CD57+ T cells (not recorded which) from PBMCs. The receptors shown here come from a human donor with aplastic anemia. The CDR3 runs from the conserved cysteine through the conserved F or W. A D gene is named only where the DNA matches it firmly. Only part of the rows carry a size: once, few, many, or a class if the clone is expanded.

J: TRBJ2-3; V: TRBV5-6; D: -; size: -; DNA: TGTGCCAGCTTCAGGGGCACAGATACGCAGTATTTT; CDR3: CASFRGTDTQYF
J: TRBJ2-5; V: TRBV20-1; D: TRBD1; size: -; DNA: TGCAGTGCCGATTGGACAGGGGGAGAGACCCAGTACTTC; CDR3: CSADWTGGETQYF
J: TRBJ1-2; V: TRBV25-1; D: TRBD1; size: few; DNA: TGTGCCAGCAGTCGACAGGGGAAGGCGAATGGCTACACCTTC; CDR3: CASSRQGKANGYTF
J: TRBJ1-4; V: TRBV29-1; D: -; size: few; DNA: TGCAGCGTTGAGTTGGCAGGAAAACTGTTTTTT; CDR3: CSVELAGKLFF
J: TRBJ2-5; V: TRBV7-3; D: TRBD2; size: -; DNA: TGTGCCAGCAGCCCAATCTATATCGGGGGGGAGACCCAGTACTTC; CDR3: CASSPIYIGGETQYF
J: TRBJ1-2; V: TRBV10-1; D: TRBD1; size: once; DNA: TGCGCCAGCCCGGGACAGGGCCACTACACCTTC; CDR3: CASPGQGHYTF
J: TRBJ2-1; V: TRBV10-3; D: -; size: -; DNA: TGTGCCATCAGTGAGTCAGGGGGGTTGGGTGAGCAGTTCTTC; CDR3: CAISESGGLGEQFF
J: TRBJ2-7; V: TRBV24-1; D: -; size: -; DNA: TGTGCCACCAGTGATACGACTGGATCCTTGGACGAGCAGTACTTC; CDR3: CATSDTTGSLDEQYF
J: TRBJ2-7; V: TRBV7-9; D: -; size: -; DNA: TGTGCCAGCAGCTTAGATTCGGGACGGAGGCACGAGCAGTACTTC; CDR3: CASSLDSGRRHEQYF
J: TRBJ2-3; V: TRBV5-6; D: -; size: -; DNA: TGTGCCAGCAGCCCTGTATCGGGGGCCGAGACAGATACGCAGTATTTT; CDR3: CASSPVSGAETDTQYF
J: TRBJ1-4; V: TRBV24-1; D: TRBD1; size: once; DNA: TGTGCCACCAGTGATTGGGACAGTGAAAAACTGTTTTTT; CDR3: CATSDWDSEKLFF
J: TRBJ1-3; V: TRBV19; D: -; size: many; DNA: TGTGCCAGTACTGAATCGGGAGGGACTGGAAACACCATATATTTT; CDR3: CASTESGGTGNTIYF
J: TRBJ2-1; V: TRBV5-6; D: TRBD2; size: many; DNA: TGTGCCAGCAGCTGGGGACTAGCGGGGCCCAATGAGCAGTTCTTC; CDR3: CASSWGLAGPNEQFF
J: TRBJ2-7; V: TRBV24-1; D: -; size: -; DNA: TGTGCCACCAGCGAGACAGCGGAGGGCGAGCAGTACTTC; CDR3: CATSETAEGEQYF
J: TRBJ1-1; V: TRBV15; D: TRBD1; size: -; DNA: TGTGCCAACAGCAGCGACAGGGAGAGGTTGGGGACTGAAGCTTTCTTT; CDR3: CANSSDRERLGTEAFF
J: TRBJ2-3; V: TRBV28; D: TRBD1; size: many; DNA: TGTGCCAGCCTCGGACAGGTACGCACAGATACGCAGTATTTT; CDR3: CASLGQVRTDTQYF
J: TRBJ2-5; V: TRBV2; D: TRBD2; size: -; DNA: TGTGCCAGCACCCCGGATAGCGGGGGGGAAGAGACCCAGTACTTC; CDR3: CASTPDSGGEETQYF
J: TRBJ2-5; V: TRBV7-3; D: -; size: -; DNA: TGTGCCAGCAGCTTGCAGGGTCCCCCTCAAGAGACCCAGTACTTC; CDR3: CASSLQGPPQETQYF
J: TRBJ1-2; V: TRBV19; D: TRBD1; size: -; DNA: TGTGCCAGTAGTATTGTGGGACAGCTTAACTATGGCTACACCTTC; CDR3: CASSIVGQLNYGYTF
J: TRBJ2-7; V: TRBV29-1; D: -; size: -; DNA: TGCAGCGTTGAAGATGCTAGCGATCCCGAGCAGTACTTC; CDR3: CSVEDASDPEQYF
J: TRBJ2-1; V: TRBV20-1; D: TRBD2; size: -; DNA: TGCAGTGCCGAAGCGGGAGAAGTGGTCAATGAGCAGTTCTTC; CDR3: CSAEAGEVVNEQFF
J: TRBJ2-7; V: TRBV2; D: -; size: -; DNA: TGTGCCAGCAGTCCGACTAGGTCCTACGAGCAGTACTTC; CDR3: CASSPTRSYEQYF
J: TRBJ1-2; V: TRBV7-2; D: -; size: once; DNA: TGTGCCAGCAGCTTAGATGCCTATGGCTACACCTTC; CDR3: CASSLDAYGYTF
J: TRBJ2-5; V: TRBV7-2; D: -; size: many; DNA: TGTGCCAGCAGTAAAGGGGGGGGCGGGAGTGGGACCCAGTACTTC; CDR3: CASSKGGGGSGTQYF
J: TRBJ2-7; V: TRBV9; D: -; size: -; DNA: TGTTCCAGCAGCGTAGGCGGGACAGATGCCTCCTACGAGCAGTACTTC; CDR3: CSSSVGGTDASYEQYF
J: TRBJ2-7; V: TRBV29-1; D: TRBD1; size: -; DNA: TGCAGCGTTCGACAGGGTGGGTACGAGCAGTACTTC; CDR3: CSVRQGGYEQYF
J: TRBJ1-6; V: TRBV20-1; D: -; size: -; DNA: TGCAGTGCTAGTAGGGGTGGGAATTCACCCCTCCACTTT; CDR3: CSASRGGNSPLHF
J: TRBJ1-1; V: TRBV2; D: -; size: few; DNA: TGTGCCAGCAGTTGGGAGGGGATGGGCGCTGAAGCTTTCTTT; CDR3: CASSWEGMGAEAFF
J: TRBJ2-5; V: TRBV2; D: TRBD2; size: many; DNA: TGTGCCAGCAGTGAGCTAGCGGGGGGGCTAGCCAGAGAGGAGACCCAGTACTTC; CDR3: CASSELAGGLAREETQYF
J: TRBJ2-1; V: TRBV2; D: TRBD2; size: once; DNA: TGTGCCAGCCTCCTAGGGACTAGCGGTGACAATGAGCAGTTCTTC; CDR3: CASLLGTSGDNEQFF
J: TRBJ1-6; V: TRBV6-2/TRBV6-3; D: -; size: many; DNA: TGTGCCAGCAGTTACTCTTCACCCCTCCACTTT; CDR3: CASSYSSPLHF
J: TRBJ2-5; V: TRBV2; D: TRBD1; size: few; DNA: TGTGCCAGCGGGGACCCCGACAGGGGACAAGAGACCCAGTACTTC; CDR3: CASGDPDRGQETQYF
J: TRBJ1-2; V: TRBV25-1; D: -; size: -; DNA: TGTGCCAGCAGTTTTTCGAGGGGACCTGGCTACACCTTC; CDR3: CASSFSRGPGYTF
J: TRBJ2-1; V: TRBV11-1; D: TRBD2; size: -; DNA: TGTGCCAGCAGCTTAGGGGCTAGCGGGTACAATGAGCAGTTCTTC; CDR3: CASSLGASGYNEQFF
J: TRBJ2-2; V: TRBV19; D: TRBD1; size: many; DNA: TGTGCCAGTAAGGCGACAGGGGGACGGAACACCGGGGAGCTGTTTTTT; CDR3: CASKATGGRNTGELFF
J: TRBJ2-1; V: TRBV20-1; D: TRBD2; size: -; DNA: TGCAGTGCTAGGGGTGGGACTAGCGGGTACAATGAGCAGTTCTTC; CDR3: CSARGGTSGYNEQFF